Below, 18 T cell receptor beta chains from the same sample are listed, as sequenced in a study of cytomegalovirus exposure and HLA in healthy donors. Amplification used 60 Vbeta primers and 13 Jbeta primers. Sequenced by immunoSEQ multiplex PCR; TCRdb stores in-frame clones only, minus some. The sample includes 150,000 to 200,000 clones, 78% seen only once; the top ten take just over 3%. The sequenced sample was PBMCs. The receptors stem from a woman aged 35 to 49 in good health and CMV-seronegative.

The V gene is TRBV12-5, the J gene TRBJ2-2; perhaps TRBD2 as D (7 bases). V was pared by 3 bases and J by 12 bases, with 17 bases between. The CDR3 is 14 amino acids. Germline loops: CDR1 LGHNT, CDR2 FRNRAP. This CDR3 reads CASGLGQSGGQLFF. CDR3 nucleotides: TGTGCTAGTGGTTTAGGACAGTCCGGGGGGCAGCTGTTTTTT.

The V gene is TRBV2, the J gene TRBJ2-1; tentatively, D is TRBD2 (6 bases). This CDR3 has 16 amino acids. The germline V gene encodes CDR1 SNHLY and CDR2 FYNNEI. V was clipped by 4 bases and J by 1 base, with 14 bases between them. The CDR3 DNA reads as TGTGCCAGCAGTGGGAAGGCGGGACCATCCTACAATGAGCAGTTCTTC. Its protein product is CASSGKAGPSYNEQFF.

The CDR3 nucleotides read TGTGCCAGCAGCACACTAGCGGGGGGAAGGGAGACCCAGTACTTC. Translating it yields CASSTLAGGRETQYF. The chain uses TRBV6-5 and TRBJ2-5, with TRBD2 matching 12 bases. Trimming cost V 6 bases and J 5 bases; bases outside gene matches: 7. This CDR3 is built from 15 residues. CDR1 is MNHEY and CDR2 is SVGAGI in the germline V gene.

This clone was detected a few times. CDR3 sequence (DNA): TGTGCCATTAACAGGGGGCAAAGTCGGAACACCGGGGAGCTGTTTTTT. Amino acids: CAINRGQSRNTGELFF. The chain employs TRBV2 and TRBJ2-2; 9 bases agree with TRBD1. The J segment lost 1 base and the V segment lost 10 bases, leaving 10 bases of the junction unmatched. Per germline, CDR1 SNHLY and CDR2 FYNNEI. The CDR3 runs to 16 residues.

The CDR3 is CASSPGTGSEEQYF. Written as DNA, the CDR3 is TGCGCCAGCAGCCCAGGGACAGGGAGTGAGGAGCAGTACTTC. The chain is built from TRBV5-1 and TRBJ2-7; 9 bases are a match to TRBD1. The CDR3 is 14 residues long. Germline V gene sequence: CDR1 SGHRS, CDR2 YFSETQ. The junction had 9 bases not matched to a gene; V was cut back by 4 bases and J by 7 bases.

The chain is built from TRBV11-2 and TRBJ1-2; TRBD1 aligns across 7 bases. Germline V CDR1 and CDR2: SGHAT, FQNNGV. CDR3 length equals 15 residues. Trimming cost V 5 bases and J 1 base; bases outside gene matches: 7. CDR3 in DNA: TGTGCCAGCAGCGCCATACAGGGGCATAACTATGGCTACACCTTC. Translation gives CASSAIQGHNYGYTF.

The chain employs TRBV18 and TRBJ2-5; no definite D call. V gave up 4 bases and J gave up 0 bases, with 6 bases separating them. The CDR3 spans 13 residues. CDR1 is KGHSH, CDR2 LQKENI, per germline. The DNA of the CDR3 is TGTGCCAGCTCACGAGACTACCAAGAGACCCAGTACTTC. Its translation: CASSRDYQETQYF.

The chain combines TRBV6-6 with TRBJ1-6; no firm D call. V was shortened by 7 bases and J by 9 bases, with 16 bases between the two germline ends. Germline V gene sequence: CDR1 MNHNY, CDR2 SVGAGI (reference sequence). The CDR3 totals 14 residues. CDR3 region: CASNPDRRSSPLHF. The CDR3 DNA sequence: TGTGCCAGCAACCCGGATAGGAGAAGTTCACCCCTCCACTTT.

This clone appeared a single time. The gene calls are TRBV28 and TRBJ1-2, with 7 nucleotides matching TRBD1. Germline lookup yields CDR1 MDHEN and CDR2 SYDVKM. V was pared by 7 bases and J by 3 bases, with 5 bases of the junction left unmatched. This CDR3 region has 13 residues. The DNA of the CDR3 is TGTGCCAGCAAACAGGGGCAGGACTATGGCTACACCTTC. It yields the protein CASKQGQDYGYTF.

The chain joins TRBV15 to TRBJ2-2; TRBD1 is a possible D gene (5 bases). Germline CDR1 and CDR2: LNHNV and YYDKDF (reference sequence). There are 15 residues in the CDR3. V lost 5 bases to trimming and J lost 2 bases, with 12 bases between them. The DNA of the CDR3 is TGTGCCACCAGCGTCGTGGGGCCCAACACCGGGGAGCTGTTTTTT. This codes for CATSVVGPNTGELFF.

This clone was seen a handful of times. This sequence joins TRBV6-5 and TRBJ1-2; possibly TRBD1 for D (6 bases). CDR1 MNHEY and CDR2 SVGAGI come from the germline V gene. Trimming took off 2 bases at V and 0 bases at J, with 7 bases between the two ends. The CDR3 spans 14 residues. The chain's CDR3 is CASSYGQPNYGYTF. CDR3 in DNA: TGTGCCAGCAGTTACGGACAGCCTAACTATGGCTACACCTTC.

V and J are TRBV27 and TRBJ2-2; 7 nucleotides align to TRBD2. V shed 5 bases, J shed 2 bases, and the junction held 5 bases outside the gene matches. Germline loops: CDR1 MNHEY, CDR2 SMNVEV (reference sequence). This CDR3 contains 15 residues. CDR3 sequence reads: CASSLLAVNTGELFF. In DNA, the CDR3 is TGTGCCAGCAGTCTGCTAGCGGTCAACACCGGGGAGCTGTTTTTT.

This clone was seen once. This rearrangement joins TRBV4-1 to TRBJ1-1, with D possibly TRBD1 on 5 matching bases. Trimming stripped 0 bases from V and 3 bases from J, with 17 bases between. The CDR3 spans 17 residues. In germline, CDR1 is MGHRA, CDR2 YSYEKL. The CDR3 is CASSQDISQGWDTEAFF. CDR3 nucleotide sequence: TGCGCCAGCAGCCAAGATATATCGCAGGGTTGGGACACTGAAGCTTTCTTT.

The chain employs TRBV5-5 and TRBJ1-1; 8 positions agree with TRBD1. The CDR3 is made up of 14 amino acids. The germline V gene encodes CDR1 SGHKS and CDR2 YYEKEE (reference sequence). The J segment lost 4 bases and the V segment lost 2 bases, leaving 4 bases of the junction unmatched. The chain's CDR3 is CASSLTGGSTEAFF. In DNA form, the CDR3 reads TGTGCCAGCAGCTTAACAGGGGGGAGCACTGAAGCTTTCTTT.

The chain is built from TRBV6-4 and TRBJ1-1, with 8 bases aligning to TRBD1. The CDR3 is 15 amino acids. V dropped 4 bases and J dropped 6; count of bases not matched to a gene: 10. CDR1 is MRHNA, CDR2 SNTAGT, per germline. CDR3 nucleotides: TGTGCCAGCAGTGCCTCCTATATCAGGGGGCCTGAAGCTTTCTTT. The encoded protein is CASSASYIRGPEAFF.

CDR3 coding DNA: TGTGCCAGCAGCCCGACTCGGGGGGGCAACTATGGCTACACCTTC. This translates into CASSPTRGGNYGYTF. V is TRBV9 and J is TRBJ1-2; tentative D call: TRBD1 (6 bases). The CDR3 sequence is 15 residues long. Germline CDR1 is SGDLS and CDR2 is YYNGEE. Trimming removed 4 bases at V and 2 bases at J, with 15 bases between.

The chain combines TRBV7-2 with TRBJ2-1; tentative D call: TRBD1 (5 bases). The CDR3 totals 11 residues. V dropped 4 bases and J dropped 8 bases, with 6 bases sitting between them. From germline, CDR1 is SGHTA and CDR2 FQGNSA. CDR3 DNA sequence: TGTGCCAGCAGCTCAGGGCATGAGCAGTTCTTC. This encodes CASSSGHEQFF.

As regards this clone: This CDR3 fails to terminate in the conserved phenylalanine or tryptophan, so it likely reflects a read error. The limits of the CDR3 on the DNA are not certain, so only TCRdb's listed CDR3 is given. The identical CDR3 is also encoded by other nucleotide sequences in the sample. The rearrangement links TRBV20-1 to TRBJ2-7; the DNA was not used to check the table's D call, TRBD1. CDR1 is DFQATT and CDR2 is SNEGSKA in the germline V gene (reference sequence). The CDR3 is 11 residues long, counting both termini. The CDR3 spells CSALLSGTPLA.